The 17 T cell receptor beta chains given below trace back to one sample, sequenced in a study of blood T cell repertoires in COVID-19. TCRdb keeps only in-frame clones here, not all; method: immunoSEQ multiplex PCR. The table records under 300,000 clones, 80% to 90% of them present only once. Material: peripheral blood. The receptor source for this set is a man aged 55 to 70 with acute or convalescent COVID-19.

The chain recombines TRBV2 with TRBJ2-3, with 8 bases that match TRBD2. The CDR3 covers 17 residues. CDR1 and CDR2 from the germline V gene are SNHLY and FYNNEI. V shed 0 bases and J 1 base; nucleotides not matched to a gene: 6. CDR3 sequence reads: CASSEARLAGRTDTQYF. In DNA, the CDR3 is TGTGCCAGCAGTGAAGCGCGTCTAGCGGGCCGCACAGATACGCAGTATTTT.

J is TRBJ2-2 and V is TRBV7-2; D is possibly TRBD2 (5 bases). In germline, CDR1 is SGHTA, CDR2 FQGNSA. CDR3 length: 13 amino acids. Trimming cost V 7 bases and J 1 base, with 7 bases left between them. The CDR3 here is CASKRENTGELFF. In DNA, the CDR3 is TGTGCCAGCAAACGGGAGAACACCGGGGAGCTGTTTTTT.

CDR3 sequence reads: CASSMASGTGELFF. The CDR3 DNA reads TGTGCCAGCAGTATGGCTAGTGGGACTGGGGAGCTGTTTTTT. V is TRBV6-2 or TRBV6-3 and J is TRBJ2-2; a weak D match, TRBD2 (6 bases). The germline V gene has CDR1 MNHEY and CDR2 SVGEGT. Trimming stripped 5 bases from V and 8 bases from J, with 15 bases between. The CDR3 loop spans 14 amino acids.

This rearrangement joins TRBV4-2 to TRBJ1-2, with D tentatively TRBD1 (6 bases). Trimming left V 1 base short and J 6 bases short, with 15 bases between. The length of the CDR3 is 15 residues. Germline V gives CDR1 LGHNA, CDR2 YNFKEQ. CDR3 amino acids: CASSQASGEGNGYTF. For the CDR3, the DNA is TGTGCCAGCAGCCAAGCATCAGGGGAAGGAAATGGCTACACCTTC.

The chain couples TRBV24-1 to TRBJ1-2, with D tentatively TRBD1 (5 bases). V gave up 5 bases and J gave up 4 bases, with 16 bases separating them. The germline CDR1 and CDR2 sequences are KGHDR and SFDVKD. The CDR3 has 15 residues. CDR3 nucleotide sequence: TGTGCCACCAGTGCGGCGAAGGGGCAGTCCTATGGCTACACCTTC. This codes for CATSAAKGQSYGYTF.

The rearrangement links TRBV19 to TRBJ2-7; 7 nucleotides match TRBD1. Germline trimming cut 6 bases from V and 1 base from J; bases unmatched to any gene: 24. This CDR3 region has 20 residues. Germline-derived CDR1 and CDR2 are LNHDA and SQIVND (reference sequence). CDR3 nucleotides: TGTGCCAGTAGCCCACGAAAAAACAGGGGTTTGCGGGTACTATCCTACGAGCAGTACTTC. This translates into CASSPRKNRGLRVLSYEQYF.

The V and J genes are TRBV6-2 or TRBV6-3 and TRBJ2-7, with D perhaps TRBD1 (7 bases). This CDR3 contains 15 residues. The germline gives CDR1 MNHEY, CDR2 SVGEGT. Trimming cost V 0 bases and J 3 bases, with 12 bases left between them. CDR3 region: CASSYSARGVYEQYF. The CDR3 DNA reads TGTGCCAGCAGTTACTCGGCCAGGGGGGTCTACGAGCAGTACTTC.

In regard to this clone: The junction and the germline gene differ at one end; a read error may be behind it. J is TRBJ1-5 and V is TRBV19; TRBD1 agrees at 10 bases. The CDR3 runs 14 residues. The germline CDR1 and CDR2 sequences are LNHDA and SQIVND (reference sequence). The CDR3 coding sequence is TGCGGGACAGGGGATATATACGGCAATCAGCCCCAGCATTTT. This sequence encodes CGTGDIYGNQPQHF.

In the case of this clone: The identical CDR3 is also encoded by other nucleotide sequences in the sample. This chain joins TRBV7-3 and TRBJ2-1, with TRBD2 identical over 10 bases. The CDR3 has 15 amino acids. V shed 5 bases, J shed 4 bases, and the junction held 5 bases outside the gene matches. Per the germline V gene, CDR1 is SGHTA and CDR2 is FQGTGA. For the CDR3, the DNA is TGTGCCAGCAGCCCCGGGACTAGCGTGTACAATGAGCAGTTCTTC. As protein: CASSPGTSVYNEQFF.

This clone was seen ten or more times. The genes are TRBV11-3 and TRBJ2-2; TRBD2 matches 14 bases. After removal of 5 bases from V and 4 bases from J, the junction contained 6 bases not matched to a gene. This CDR3 spans 17 amino acids. Germline CDR1 SGHNT, CDR2 YENEEA. CDR3: CASSRGLAGGSTGELFF. The DNA of the CDR3 is TGTGCCAGCAGCCGAGGACTAGCGGGAGGATCCACCGGGGAGCTGTTTTTT. Using reference TRBV11-3 and TRBJ2-2 for the parts outside the CDR3, the full variable domain is EAGVVQSPRYKIIEKKQPVAFWCNPISGHNTLYWYLQNLGQGPELLIRYENEEAVDDSQLPKDRFSAERLKGVDSTLKIQPAELGDSAVYLCASSRGLAGGSTGELFFGEGSRLTVL.

This clone has only one observation. The gene calls are TRBV4-3 and TRBJ2-5; the D gene is possibly TRBD1 (5 bases). The CDR3 consists of 15 residues. Germline assignment: CDR1 LGHNA and CDR2 YSLEER. With 3 bases removed from V and 5 bases from J, the gap between germline ends came to 16 bases. The CDR3 sequence is CASSQAGHHGETQYF. As DNA, the CDR3 is TGCGCCAGCAGCCAGGCAGGACACCACGGGGAGACCCAGTACTTC.

The rearrangement joins TRBV7-2 to TRBJ1-1; no clear D. This CDR3 has 11 amino acids. The germline gives CDR1 SGHTA, CDR2 FQGNSA. V dropped 5 bases and J dropped 8 bases, with 9 bases sitting between them. CDR3 loop: CASSQRQEAFF. CDR3 DNA: TGTGCCAGCAGCCAGAGGCAGGAAGCTTTCTTT.

The chain couples TRBV7-2 to TRBJ1-1; no definite D call. This CDR3 region has 15 residues. V lost 0 bases and J 1 base, leaving 9 bases between the germline ends. The V gene's germline CDR1 is SGHTA and CDR2 FQGNSA. For the CDR3, the DNA is TGTGCCAGCAGCTTAGCCCGGTTTACGAACACTGAAGCTTTCTTT. This codes for CASSLARFTNTEAFF.

The rearrangement uses TRBV6-4 and TRBJ2-2, with 9 bases fitting TRBD2. The V gene's germline CDR1 is MRHNA and CDR2 SNTAGT. The CDR3 consists of 16 residues. V lost 4 bases and J lost 2; bases outside the gene matches: 5. Written as DNA, the CDR3 is TGTGCCAGCAGTGTTTTAGCGGGAGCAAACACCGGGGAGCTGTTTTTT. It yields the protein CASSVLAGANTGELFF.

For the CDR3, the DNA is TGTGCCAGCAGTTACTCGACCTCGGAGAATGGCTACACCTTC. Its translation is CASSYSTSENGYTF. The chain recombines TRBV6-5 with TRBJ1-2; D remains unclear. This CDR3 comprises 14 residues. CDR1 and CDR2 from the germline V gene are MNHEY and SVGAGI. V lost 0 bases to trimming and J lost 6 bases, with 11 bases between them.

The chain recombines TRBV6-5 with TRBJ2-3; 10 nucleotides line up with TRBD1. After removal of 6 bases from V and 8 bases from J, the junction contained 5 bases not matched to a gene. Germline CDR1 and CDR2: MNHEY and SVGAGI. CDR3 length: 13 amino acids. The CDR3 protein is CASRGDRGSTQYF. CDR3 DNA sequence: TGTGCCAGCAGAGGGGACAGGGGTTCTACGCAGTATTTT.

The chain has TRBV27 and TRBJ2-6; D uncertain. Trimming shortened V by 10 bases and J by 4 bases, and 14 bases separated the two germline ends. The CDR3 spans 14 residues. Germline values: CDR1 MNHEY, CDR2 SMNVEV (reference sequence). This CDR3 reads CATRPGAGANVLTF. The CDR3 coding sequence is TGTGCCACTCGCCCGGGTGCCGGGGCCAACGTCCTGACTTTC.